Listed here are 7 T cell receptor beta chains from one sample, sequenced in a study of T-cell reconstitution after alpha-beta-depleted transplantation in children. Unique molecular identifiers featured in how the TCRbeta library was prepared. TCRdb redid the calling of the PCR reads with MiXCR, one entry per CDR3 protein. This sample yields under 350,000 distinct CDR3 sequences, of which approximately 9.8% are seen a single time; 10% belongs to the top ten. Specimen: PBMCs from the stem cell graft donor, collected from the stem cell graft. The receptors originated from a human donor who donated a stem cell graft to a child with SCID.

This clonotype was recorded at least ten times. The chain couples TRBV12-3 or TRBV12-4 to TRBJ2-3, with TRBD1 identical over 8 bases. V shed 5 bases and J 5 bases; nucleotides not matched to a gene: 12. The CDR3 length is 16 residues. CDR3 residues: CASSLSGQGRGDTQYF. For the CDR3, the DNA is TGTGCCAGCAGTCTATCTGGACAGGGAAGAGGAGATACGCAGTATTTT.

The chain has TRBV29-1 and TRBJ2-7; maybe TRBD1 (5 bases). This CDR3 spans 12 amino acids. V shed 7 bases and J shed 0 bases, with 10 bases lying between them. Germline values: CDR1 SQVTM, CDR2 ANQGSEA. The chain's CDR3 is CSARTNSYEQYF. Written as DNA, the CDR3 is TGCAGCGCTCGGACAAACTCCTACGAGCAGTACTTC.

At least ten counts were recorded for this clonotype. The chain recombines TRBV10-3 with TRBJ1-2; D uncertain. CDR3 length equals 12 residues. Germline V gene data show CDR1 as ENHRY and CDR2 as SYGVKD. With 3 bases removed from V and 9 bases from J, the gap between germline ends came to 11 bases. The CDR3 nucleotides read TGTGCCATCAGTGATCATTGGGAGAGCTACACCTTC. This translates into CAISDHWESYTF.

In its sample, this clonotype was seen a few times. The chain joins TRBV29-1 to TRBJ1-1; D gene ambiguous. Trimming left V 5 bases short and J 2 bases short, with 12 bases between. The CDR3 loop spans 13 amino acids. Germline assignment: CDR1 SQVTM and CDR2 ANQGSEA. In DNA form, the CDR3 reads TGCAGCGTTTTTGGTCGGGGAAACACTGAAGCTTTCTTT. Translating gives CSVFGRGNTEAFF.

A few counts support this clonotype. CDR3 region: CASSYRVDEQFF. CDR3 nucleotides: TGTGCCAGCAGTTACCGTGTCGATGAGCAGTTCTTC. J is TRBJ2-1 and V is TRBV6-5; no definite D call. Per the germline V gene, CDR1 is MNHEY and CDR2 is SVGAGI. Deletions cut 2 bases from V and 8 bases from J, with 7 bases between. The CDR3 is 12 residues long.

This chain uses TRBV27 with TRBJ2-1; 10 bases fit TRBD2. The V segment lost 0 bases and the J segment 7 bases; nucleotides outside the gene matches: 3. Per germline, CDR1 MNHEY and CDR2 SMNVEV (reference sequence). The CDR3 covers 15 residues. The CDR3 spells CASSLSPSGGNEQFF. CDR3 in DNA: TGTGCCAGCAGTTTATCCCCTAGCGGGGGTAATGAGCAGTTCTTC.

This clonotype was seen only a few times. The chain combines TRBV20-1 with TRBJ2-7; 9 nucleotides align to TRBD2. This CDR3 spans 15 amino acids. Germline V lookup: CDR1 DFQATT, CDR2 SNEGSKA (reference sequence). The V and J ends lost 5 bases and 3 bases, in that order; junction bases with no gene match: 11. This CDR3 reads CSALPLETSGYEQYF. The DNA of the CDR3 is TGCAGTGCTCTGCCACTTGAGACTAGCGGCTACGAGCAGTACTTC.